The 6 T cell receptor beta chains listed next were all sequenced from one sample in a study of T cell repertoires in cytomegalovirus infection. TCRdb redid the calling of the reads with MiXCR, one entry per CDR3 protein. The sample holds roughly 230,000 distinct CDR3 sequences; about 15% are singletons and the top ten take approximately 51%. Sequencing was performed on CD8+ T cells from PBMCs. The receptors derive from a human donor in good health (CMV status not recorded). Some clones in this sample may be carry-over from other donors' samples.

This clonotype showed up just a few times. The V and J genes are TRBV10-3 and TRBJ2-1; 11 nucleotides agree with TRBD2. The CDR3 length is 15 residues. The trim removed 6 bases at V and 5 bases at J, leaving 6 bases unmatched. Germline V gene sequence: CDR1 ENHRY, CDR2 SYGVKD. The CDR3 nucleotides read TGTGCCATCAGGGAACTAGCGGGGGAACACAATGAGCAGTTCTTC. Encoded protein: CAIRELAGEHNEQFF.

This clonotype was picked up a small number of times. The rearrangement links TRBV7-9 to TRBJ2-2; maybe TRBD1 (5 bases). V was clipped by 7 bases and J by 5 bases, with 20 bases between them. There are 16 residues in the CDR3. In germline, CDR1 is SEHNR, CDR2 FQNEAQ (reference sequence). The CDR3 nucleotides are TGTGCCAGCACCTTTACCGCCAGGGAAGGGACCGGGGAGCTGTTTTTT. This encodes CASTFTAREGTGELFF. Together with reference TRBV7-9 and TRBJ2-2, the CDR3 gives the full variable domain: DTGVSQNPRHKITKRGQNVTFRCDPISEHNRLYWYRQTLGQGPEFLTYFQNEAQLEKSRLLSDRFSAERPKGSFSTLEIQRTEQGDSAMYLCASTFTAREGTGELFFGEGSRLTVL.

The gene calls are TRBV7-2 and TRBJ2-7; unclear D gene. With 5 bases removed from V and 4 bases from J, the gap between germline ends came to 9 bases. The V gene's germline CDR1 is SGHTA and CDR2 FQGNSA. This CDR3 region has 12 residues. The CDR3 sequence: CASSGWTYEQYF. The DNA for the CDR3 is TGTGCCAGCAGCGGGTGGACGTACGAGCAGTACTTC.

The table lists this clonotype with many counts. J is TRBJ2-3 and V is TRBV7-9, with D possibly TRBD2 on 5 matching bases. V shed 7 bases and J shed 5 bases, with 7 bases lying between them. Germline values: CDR1 SEHNR, CDR2 FQNEAQ (reference sequence). This CDR3 region has 11 residues. As DNA, the CDR3 is TGTGCCAGCACCGGGGAAGATACGCAGTATTTT. The encoded protein is CASTGEDTQYF.

This clonotype occurred many times. The V and J genes are TRBV28 and TRBJ1-5, with 7 bases fitting TRBD1. J gave up 3 bases and V 11 bases, and 10 bases lay outside the gene matches. This CDR3 has 14 residues. CDR1 and CDR2 from the germline V gene are MDHEN and SYDVKM. CDR3 protein: CAGGTVYSNQPQHF. The CDR3 DNA reads TGTGCCGGGGGGACAGTTTACTCCAATCAGCCCCAGCATTTT.

The CDR3 sequence is CASSDRVGNEQYF. CDR3 in DNA: TGTGCCAGCAGCGACAGGGTTGGCAACGAGCAGTACTTC. This chain connects TRBV13 to TRBJ2-7; the match to TRBD1 covers 7 bases. The CDR3 consists of 13 residues. Germline V lookup: CDR1 PRHDT, CDR2 FYEKMQ (reference sequence). V lost 5 bases, J lost 5 bases, and 6 bases stayed unmatched. The full variable domain, its missing parts supplied by reference TRBV13 and TRBJ2-7, is AAGVIQSPRHLIKEKRETATLKCYPIPRHDTVYWYQQGPGQDPQFLISFYEKMQSDKGSIPDRFSAQQFSDYHSELNMSSLELGDSALYFCASSDRVGNEQYFGPGTRLTVT.